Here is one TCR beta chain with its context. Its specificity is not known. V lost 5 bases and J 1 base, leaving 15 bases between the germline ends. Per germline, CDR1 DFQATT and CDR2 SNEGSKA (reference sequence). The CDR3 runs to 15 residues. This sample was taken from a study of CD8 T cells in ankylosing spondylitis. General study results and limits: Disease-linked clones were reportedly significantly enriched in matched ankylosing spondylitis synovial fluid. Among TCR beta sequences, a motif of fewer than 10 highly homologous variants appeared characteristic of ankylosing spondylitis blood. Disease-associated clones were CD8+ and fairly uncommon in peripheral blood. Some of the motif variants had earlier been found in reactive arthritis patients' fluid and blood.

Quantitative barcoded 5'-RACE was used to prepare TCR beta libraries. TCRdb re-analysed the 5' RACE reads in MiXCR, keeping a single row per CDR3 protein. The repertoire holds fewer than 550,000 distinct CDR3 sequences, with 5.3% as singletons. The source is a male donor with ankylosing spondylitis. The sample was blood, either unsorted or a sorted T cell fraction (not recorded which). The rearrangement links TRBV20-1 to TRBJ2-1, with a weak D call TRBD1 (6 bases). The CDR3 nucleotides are TGCAGTGCTCTTACAGGGTCGGGGTCCTACAATGAGCAGTTCTTC. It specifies CSALTGSGSYNEQFF.